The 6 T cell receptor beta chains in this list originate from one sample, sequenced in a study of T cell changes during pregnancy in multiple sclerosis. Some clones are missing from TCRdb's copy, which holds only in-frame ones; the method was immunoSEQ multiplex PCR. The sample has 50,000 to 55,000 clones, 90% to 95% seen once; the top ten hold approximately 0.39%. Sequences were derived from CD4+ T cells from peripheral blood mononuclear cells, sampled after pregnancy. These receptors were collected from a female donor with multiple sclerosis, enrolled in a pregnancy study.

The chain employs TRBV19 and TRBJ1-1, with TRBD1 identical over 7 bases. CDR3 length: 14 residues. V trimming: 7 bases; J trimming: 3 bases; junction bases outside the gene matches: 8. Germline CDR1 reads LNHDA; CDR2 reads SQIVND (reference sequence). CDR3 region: CASKWGQRDTEAFF. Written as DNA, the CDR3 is TGTGCCAGTAAGTGGGGACAGCGGGACACTGAAGCTTTCTTT.

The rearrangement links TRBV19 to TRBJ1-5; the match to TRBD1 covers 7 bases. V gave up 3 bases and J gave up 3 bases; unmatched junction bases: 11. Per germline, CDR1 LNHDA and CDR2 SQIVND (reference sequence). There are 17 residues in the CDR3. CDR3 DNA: TGTGCCAGTAGTATCGATCGCGAGACAGGGATCAATCAGCCCCAGCATTTT. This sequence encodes CASSIDRETGINQPQHF.

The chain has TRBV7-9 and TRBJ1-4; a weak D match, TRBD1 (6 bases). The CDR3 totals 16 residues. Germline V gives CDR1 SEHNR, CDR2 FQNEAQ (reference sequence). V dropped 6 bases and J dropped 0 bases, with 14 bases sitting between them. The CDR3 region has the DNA TGTGCCAGCAGATCGACAGGATATGCAACTAATGAAAAACTGTTTTTT. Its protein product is CASRSTGYATNEKLFF. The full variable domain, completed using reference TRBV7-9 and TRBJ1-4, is DTGVSQNPRHKITKRGQNVTFRCDPISEHNRLYWYRQTLGQGPEFLTYFQNEAQLEKSRLLSDRFSAERPKGSFSTLEIQRTEQGDSAMYLCASRSTGYATNEKLFFGSGTQLSVL.

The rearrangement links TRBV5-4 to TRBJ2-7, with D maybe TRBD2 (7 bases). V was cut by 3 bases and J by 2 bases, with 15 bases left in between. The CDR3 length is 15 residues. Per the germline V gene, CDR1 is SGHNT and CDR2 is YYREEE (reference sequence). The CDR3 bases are TGTGCCAGCAGCTCGGGGGGCGGGAAGGCCTACGAGCAGTACTTC. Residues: CASSSGGGKAYEQYF.

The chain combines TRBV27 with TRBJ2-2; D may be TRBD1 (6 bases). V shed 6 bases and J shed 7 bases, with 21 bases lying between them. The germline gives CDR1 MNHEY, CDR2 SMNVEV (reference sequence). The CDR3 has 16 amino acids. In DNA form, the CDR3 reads TGTGCCAGCAGGCCAAACAGGGAGTTAATTATCGGGGAGCTGTTTTTT. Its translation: CASRPNRELIIGELFF.

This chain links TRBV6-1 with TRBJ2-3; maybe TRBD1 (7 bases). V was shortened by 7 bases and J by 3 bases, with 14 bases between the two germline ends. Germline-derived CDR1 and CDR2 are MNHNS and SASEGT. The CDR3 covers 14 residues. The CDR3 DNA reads TGTGCCAGCATTCTACAGGGGAGGACAGATACGCAGTATTTT. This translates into CASILQGRTDTQYF.